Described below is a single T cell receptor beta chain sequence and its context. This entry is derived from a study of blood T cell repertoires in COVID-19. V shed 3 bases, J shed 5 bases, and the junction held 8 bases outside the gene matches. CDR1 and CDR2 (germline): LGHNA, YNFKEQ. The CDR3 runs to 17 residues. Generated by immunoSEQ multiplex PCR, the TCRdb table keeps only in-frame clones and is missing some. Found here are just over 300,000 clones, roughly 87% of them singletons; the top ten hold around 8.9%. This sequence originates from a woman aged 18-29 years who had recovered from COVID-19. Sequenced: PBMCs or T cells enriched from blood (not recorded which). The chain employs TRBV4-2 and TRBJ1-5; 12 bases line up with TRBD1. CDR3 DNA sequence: TGTGCCAGCAGCCAGCCCGGGACAGGGGGCGGAGATCAGCCCCAGCATTTT. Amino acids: CASSQPGTGGGDQPQHF.